These 30 T cell receptor beta chains were sequenced from one sample in a study of cytomegalovirus exposure and HLA in healthy donors. The PCR contained 60 Vbeta and 13 Jbeta primers. Only in-frame clones appear in the TCRdb table, and some are missing; sequencing was by immunoSEQ multiplex PCR. The table lists 170,000 or so clones, around 82% of them singletons. Sequenced material: PBMCs. These TCRs come from a man in his forties in good health and CMV-seronegative.

J is TRBJ2-3 and V is TRBV4-1; D unclear. CDR3 length equals 16 residues. The V gene lost 4 bases and the J gene lost 0 bases, with 14 bases spanning the gap. Germline assignment: CDR1 MGHRA and CDR2 YSYEKL. The CDR3 coding sequence is TGCGCCAGCAGCCGGGCTTCGGAAGCTAGCACAGATACGCAGTATTTT. This translates into CASSRASEASTDTQYF.

The CDR3 DNA is TGTGCCACCAGCAGGGGAGGGCCCAGCGAGCAGTACTTC. Translating gives CATSRGGPSEQYF. V and J are TRBV15 and TRBJ2-7, with TRBD2 matching over 7 bases. CDR3 length equals 13 residues. CDR1 is LNHNV and CDR2 is YYDKDF in the germline V gene (reference sequence). The V and J ends lost 3 bases and 6 bases, in that order; junction bases with no gene match: 5.

This chain links TRBV6-5 with TRBJ1-2; a possible D gene is TRBD1 (5 bases). From germline, CDR1 is MNHEY and CDR2 SVGAGI. V lost 6 bases, J lost 1 base, and 15 bases lay in between. This CDR3 contains 15 residues. The CDR3 DNA sequence: TGTGCCAGCAGCCCCTCGTTCGACAGTAACTATGGCTACACCTTC. Protein product: CASSPSFDSNYGYTF.

This rearrangement joins TRBV29-1 to TRBJ2-3; D call uncertain. V was shortened by 3 bases and J by 6 bases, with 13 bases between the two germline ends. The V gene's germline CDR1 is SQVTM and CDR2 ANQGSEA. This CDR3 is built from 13 residues. CDR3 region: CSVDPGLADTQYF. In DNA, the CDR3 is TGCAGCGTTGACCCAGGCCTGGCGGATACGCAGTATTTT.

This clone showed up just a few times. This chain uses TRBV4-3 with TRBJ1-1; D ambiguous. This CDR3 is built from 15 residues. Germline V gene sequence: CDR1 LGHNA, CDR2 YSLEER. V was cut by 4 bases and J by 0 bases, with 12 bases left in between. The CDR3 reads CASSRGANLNTEAFF. Here the CDR3 DNA reads TGCGCCAGCAGCCGGGGAGCGAACTTGAACACTGAAGCTTTCTTT.

This clone was detected once. The chain joins TRBV7-3 to TRBJ2-5; possible D gene TRBD2, 6 bases. CDR1 and CDR2 (germline): SGHTA, FQGTGA. This CDR3 spans 15 amino acids. Trimming shortened V by 2 bases and J by 4 bases, and 14 bases separated the two germline ends. The chain's CDR3 is CASSLEGLALETQYF. As DNA, the CDR3 is TGTGCCAGCAGCTTAGAAGGTCTAGCGCTAGAGACCCAGTACTTC.

The gene calls are TRBV5-1 and TRBJ2-5; TRBD1 might be the D (6 bases). V was trimmed by 4 bases and J by 4 bases, leaving 14 bases between them. This CDR3 has 14 residues. The germline V gene encodes CDR1 SGHRS and CDR2 YFSETQ. The CDR3 loop is CASSHRVSGETQYF. CDR3 DNA sequence: TGCGCCAGCAGCCACAGGGTTTCGGGAGAGACCCAGTACTTC. The full variable domain, in which reference TRBV5-1 and TRBJ2-5 provide the parts outside the CDR3, is KAGVTQTPRYLIKTRGQQVTLSCSPISGHRSVSWYQQTPGQGLQFLFEYFSETQRNKGNFPGRFSGRQFSNSRSEMNVSTLELGDSALYLCASSHRVSGETQYFGPGTRLLVL.

The chain couples TRBV5-1 to TRBJ1-1; D gene uncertain. Germline CDR1 and CDR2: SGHRS and YFSETQ. V lost 0 bases and J lost 5, with 11 bases in between. The CDR3 runs 14 residues. The CDR3 sequence: CASSLAVGGTEAFF. The DNA of the CDR3 is TGCGCCAGCAGCTTGGCCGTAGGCGGGACTGAAGCTTTCTTT.

The V call is TRBV19, the J call TRBJ1-2; D perhaps matches TRBD1 (5 bases). CDR3 length: 16 amino acids. Between the trimmed V and J ends, which lost 7 bases and 6 bases, there was a span of 24 bases. The germline V gene encodes CDR1 LNHDA and CDR2 SQIVND (reference sequence). CDR3 protein: CASTYQGSGMIHGYTF. CDR3 sequence (DNA): TGTGCCAGTACCTATCAGGGCAGTGGCATGATCCATGGCTACACCTTC.

With respect to this clone: One end of the junction fails to match germline, which may point to a read error. The chain employs TRBV18 and TRBJ2-3; 7 bases are shared with TRBD2. CDR3 length: 14 residues. CDR1 is KGHSH and CDR2 is LQKENI in the germline V gene. CDR3 bases: TGTGCCAGCTCCCCACAGCGGGGAGGAGATACGCAGTATTTT. Residues: CASSPQRGGDTQYF.

The rearrangement uses TRBV15 and TRBJ2-1; D gene ambiguous. Between the trimmed V and J ends, which lost 8 bases and 0 bases, there was a span of 17 bases. The CDR3 consists of 16 residues. Germline CDR1 and CDR2: LNHNV and YYDKDF (reference sequence). CDR3 amino acids: CATATSTRSSYNEQFF. As DNA, the CDR3 is TGTGCCACCGCTACCTCGACGCGGAGCTCCTACAATGAGCAGTTCTTC.

CDR3 nucleotide sequence: TGTGCCACCAGAACGACAGGCAATGAGCAGTTCTTC. Translated, it gives CATRTTGNEQFF. The chain has TRBV15 and TRBJ2-1, with a weak D call TRBD1 (6 bases). The germline CDR1 and CDR2 sequences are LNHNV and YYDKDF (reference sequence). The ends were cut back, 6 bases at V and 6 bases at J, with 9 bases in the middle. This CDR3 has 12 residues.

This chain links TRBV29-1 with TRBJ2-7; D is possibly TRBD2 (5 bases). The CDR3 is 14 residues long. Trimming pared 7 bases from V and 5 bases from J, leaving 21 bases between. CDR1 is SQVTM and CDR2 is ANQGSEA in the germline V gene. The CDR3 sequence is CSASIRESSHEQYF. In DNA, the CDR3 is TGCAGCGCTAGCATCCGGGAATCTTCCCACGAGCAGTACTTC.

The CDR3: CASGGQLNTEAFF. The CDR3 DNA reads as TGTGCCAGCGGTGGACAGCTGAACACTGAAGCTTTCTTT. This chain connects TRBV2 to TRBJ1-1, with D perhaps matching TRBD1 (6 bases). Germline CDR1 reads SNHLY; CDR2 reads FYNNEI. The CDR3 is 13 amino acids. V was trimmed by 8 bases and J by 0 bases, leaving 10 bases between them. The variable domain in full, with the rest retrieved from reference TRBV2 and TRBJ1-1, is EPEVTQTPSHQVTQMGQEVILRCVPISNHLYFYWYRQILGQKVEFLVSFYNNEISEKSEIFDDQFSVERPDGSNFTLKIRSTKLEDSAMYFCASGGQLNTEAFFGQGTRLTVV.

The rearrangement uses TRBV7-2 and TRBJ1-2, with 7 bases that match TRBD1. Germline V gene lookup returns CDR1 SGHTA and CDR2 FQGNSA. The CDR3 has 13 residues. J was trimmed by 4 bases and V by 4 bases; bases with no gene match: 3. The CDR3 nucleotides read TGTGCCAGCAGCTCGACAGGGCGCTATGGCTACACCTTC. Encoded protein: CASSSTGRYGYTF.

The chain couples TRBV7-9 to TRBJ1-1; 8 bases align to TRBD1. Germline V gives CDR1 SEHNR, CDR2 FQNEAQ (reference sequence). The CDR3 sequence is 15 residues long. V shed 5 bases and J 0 bases; nucleotides not matched to a gene: 5. The CDR3 DNA follows: TGTGCCAGCAGCATGGGGACAGGACTGAACACTGAAGCTTTCTTT. This gives the protein CASSMGTGLNTEAFF. The full variable domain, completed using reference TRBV7-9 and TRBJ1-1, is DTGVSQNPRHKITKRGQNVTFRCDPISEHNRLYWYRQTLGQGPEFLTYFQNEAQLEKSRLLSDRFSAERPKGSFSTLEIQRTEQGDSAMYLCASSMGTGLNTEAFFGQGTRLTVV.

This sequence joins TRBV7-9 and TRBJ1-1; D unresolved. CDR1 SEHNR and CDR2 FQNEAQ come from the germline V gene (reference sequence). The V gene lost 1 base and the J gene lost 0 bases, with 15 bases spanning the gap. The CDR3 has 17 residues. CDR3 sequence reads: CASSLGPGRYMNTEAFF. DNA of the CDR3: TGTGCCAGCAGCTTAGGGCCAGGCAGATACATGAACACTGAAGCTTTCTTT.

The V call is TRBV7-2, the J call TRBJ1-5; TRBD1 aligns across 9 bases. Germline CDR1 and CDR2: SGHTA and FQGNSA. The CDR3 length is 15 residues. The junction had 5 bases not matched to a gene; V was cut back by 4 bases and J by 4 bases. CDR3 DNA: TGTGCCAGCAGCTCGTGGACAGGGGTGAATCAGCCCCAGCATTTT. It encodes CASSSWTGVNQPQHF.

The J gene is TRBJ2-7, the V gene TRBV11-3, with D perhaps TRBD2 (6 bases). Looked up from germline, CDR1 is SGHNT and CDR2 is YENEEA. Trimming left V 2 bases short and J 1 base short, with 9 bases between. The CDR3 contains 14 residues. The CDR3, as DNA: TGTGCCAGCAGCTTATCGGGACTTTCCTACGAGCAGTACTTC. Its translation: CASSLSGLSYEQYF.

This clone was recorded a few times. V and J are TRBV5-1 and TRBJ1-4; D might be TRBD1 (5 bases). The CDR3 runs to 15 residues. Deletions cut 2 bases from V and 7 bases from J, with 15 bases between. Germline assignment: CDR1 SGHRS and CDR2 YFSETQ. CDR3 residues: CASSFNGAPGEKLFF. The DNA of the CDR3 is TGCGCCAGCAGCTTCAATGGGGCGCCGGGTGAAAAACTGTTTTTT.

The chain has TRBV13 and TRBJ2-3; 10 nucleotides line up with TRBD2. After removal of 1 base from V and 2 bases from J, the junction contained 9 bases not matched to a gene. Germline loops: CDR1 PRHDT, CDR2 FYEKMQ (reference sequence). This CDR3 comprises 18 residues. CDR3 nucleotides: TGTGCCAGCAGCTTAGAGTCTAGCGGGAGAAGAGACACAGATACGCAGTATTTT. This encodes CASSLESSGRRDTDTQYF.

In this sample, this clone turned up once. V gene TRBV19 combines with J gene TRBJ2-3; no clear D. This CDR3 comprises 14 residues. Looked up from germline, CDR1 is LNHDA and CDR2 is SQIVND (reference sequence). V lost 1 base and J 9 bases, leaving 14 bases between the germline ends. CDR3 nucleotides: TGTGCCAGTAGTATAGGCGACTCCCTTTCCACGCAGTATTTT. Translated, it gives CASSIGDSLSTQYF.

The chain is built from TRBV9 and TRBJ2-1; 7 bases fit TRBD2. V shed 0 bases, J shed 7 bases, and the junction held 13 bases outside the gene matches. Germline V gene sequence: CDR1 SGDLS, CDR2 YYNGEE. CDR3 length: 17 amino acids. The CDR3 reads CASSVEAGANIGNEQFF. In nucleotides, the CDR3 is TGTGCCAGCAGCGTAGAGGCGGGAGCTAACATTGGTAATGAGCAGTTCTTC.

This clone occurred a few times. The chain couples TRBV4-3 to TRBJ1-4; D unclear. The CDR3 contains 16 residues. The V gene's germline CDR1 is LGHNA and CDR2 YSLEER. V was clipped by 0 bases and J by 6 bases, with 14 bases between them. CDR3 sequence: CASSQEAGSQHEKLFF. The CDR3 coding sequence is TGCGCCAGCAGCCAAGAGGCGGGCAGTCAACATGAAAAACTGTTTTTT.

The chain's CDR3 is CASSPAYTEAFF. The CDR3 DNA sequence: TGTGCCAGCAGTCCAGCGTACACTGAAGCTTTCTTT. V usage is TRBV7-9 and J usage is TRBJ1-1; no clear D gene. The CDR3 spans 12 residues. CDR1 is SEHNR, CDR2 FQNEAQ, per germline (reference sequence). V was clipped by 6 bases and J by 3 bases, with 8 bases between them. The full variable domain, completed using reference TRBV7-9 and TRBJ1-1, is DTGVSQNPRHKITKRGQNVTFRCDPISEHNRLYWYRQTLGQGPEFLTYFQNEAQLEKSRLLSDRFSAERPKGSFSTLEIQRTEQGDSAMYLCASSPAYTEAFFGQGTRLTVV.

The chain is built from TRBV7-2 and TRBJ2-7; perhaps TRBD2 as D (6 bases). Germline CDR1 is SGHTA and CDR2 is FQGNSA. The CDR3 has 17 amino acids. V lost 5 bases, J lost 3 bases, and 23 bases lay in between. Written as DNA, the CDR3 is TGTGCCAGCAGCCCAAGTGGTAGTGTGGCGGGGAGCTACGAGCAGTACTTC. Encoded protein: CASSPSGSVAGSYEQYF. Based on the CDR3 plus reference TRBV7-2 and TRBJ2-7, the full variable domain is GAGVSQSPSNKVTEKGKDVELRCDPISGHTALYWYRQSLGQGLEFLIYFQGNSAPDKSGLPSDRFSAERTGGSVSTLTIQRTQQEDSAVYLCASSPSGSVAGSYEQYFGPGTRLTVT.

The chain couples TRBV27 to TRBJ2-3; D is perhaps TRBD2 (6 bases). The germline V and J ends were trimmed by 4 bases and 4 bases, with 18 bases remaining between them. The CDR3 length is 16 residues. Germline V gives CDR1 MNHEY, CDR2 SMNVEV (reference sequence). The CDR3 loop reads CASSYLGTWGSDTQYF. Here the CDR3 DNA reads TGTGCCAGCAGTTACCTCGGGACTTGGGGATCAGATACGCAGTATTTT.

The chain combines TRBV19 with TRBJ2-1, with 8 nucleotides matching TRBD1. V shed 4 bases, J shed 12 bases, and the junction held 14 bases outside the gene matches. The length of the CDR3 is 15 residues. Germline V lookup: CDR1 LNHDA, CDR2 SQIVND (reference sequence). The CDR3 nucleotides are TGTGCCAGTAGTACAACCGGGACAGGTCACCAATGGCAGTTCTTC. Amino acid sequence: CASSTTGTGHQWQFF.

The chain links TRBV19 to TRBJ1-1; D is undetermined. The CDR3 covers 11 residues. Germline CDR1 LNHDA, CDR2 SQIVND (reference sequence). Trimming took off 2 bases at V and 8 bases at J, with 6 bases between the two ends. The CDR3 loop is CASSIRGEAFF. CDR3 in DNA: TGTGCCAGTAGTATACGGGGAGAAGCTTTCTTT.

The chain recombines TRBV7-8 with TRBJ1-2; TRBD1 agrees at 10 bases. This CDR3 comprises 18 residues. In germline, CDR1 is SGHVS, CDR2 FQNEAQ. With 5 bases clipped from V and 3 bases from J, the junction kept 15 bases outside the gene matches. The CDR3 coding sequence is TGTGCCAGCAGCCCCCACTCTGCCGGGACAGGGGTCGACTATGGCTACACCTTC. Protein product: CASSPHSAGTGVDYGYTF.